The clone carrying this TCR beta chain was recorded at least ten times. Its antigen remains unidentified. The read ends 3 residues shy of where the CDR3 ends; the end is completed using the germline J gene. CVID and control samples used equivalent genomic DNA input. This table comes from immunoSEQ multiplex PCR, and its TCRdb copy is limited to in-frame clones, with some not included. The data show under 45,000 clones, with none appearing a single time. The CDR3 consists of 15 residues. Looked up from germline, CDR1 is SGHTA and CDR2 is FQGTGA. Losses at the gene ends were 2 bases for V and 7 bases for J; bases not matched to a gene: 6. This record belongs to a study of T cell clonality in common variable immunodeficiency. General study results and limits: Reportedly, TCR beta sequences from common variable immunodeficiency showed fewer deletions and N-nucleotide insertions. CVID subjects shared fewer TCRbeta clones than healthy controls did.

The TCR originated in a person aged 18 to 70 in good health. The J gene is TRBJ2-1, the V gene TRBV7-3; TRBD2 agrees at 9 bases. The sequenced sample was peripheral blood mononuclear cells. The CDR3 here is CASSLAGGPSNEQFF. The part of the CDR3 DNA that was read is TGTGCCAGCAGCTTAGCGGGAGGGCCAAGTAATGAG.